The present T cell receptor beta chain was sequenced within a study of human T cells and chemical hapten exposure. This clonotype has only a few counts. Time point given: pre-sensitization, week 0. The treatment here: therapeutic diphenylcyclopropenone sensitization with weekly scalp DPC. Those who donated were patients with alopecia, 18 to 70 years of age, and suitable for DPC. The V gene lost 0 bases and the J gene lost 1 base, with 12 bases spanning the gap. This CDR3 has 16 amino acids. Individual cDNA molecules had unique molecular identifiers attached to them by the library. In the authors' methods: Sequenced samples showed a median of approximately 96,000 TCRs each, with counts running from around 20,000 to 690,000. MiXCR, applied by TCRdb to the RACE reads, yields one record per CDR3 protein. Clone size and V and J calls follow TCRdb, not the original study. The repertoire holds 200,000 to 300,000 distinct CDR3 sequences, 7.5% to 10% seen once, with about 2.1% in the top ten.

The chain uses TRBV12-3 or TRBV12-4 and TRBJ1-1, with a weak D call TRBD1 (5 bases). The sample was whole blood, taken in connection with sensitization to the hapten diphenylcyclopropenone (DPC). The TCR sequence derives from a woman aged 40 to 50 with alopecia areata. Some clones in this sample may be carry-over from other donors' samples. The CDR3: CASSLANGAENTEAFF. DNA for the CDR3: TGTGCCAGCAGTTTAGCGAACGGGGCGGAGAACACTGAAGCTTTCTTT.